These T cell receptor beta chains were read from a single sample in a study of radiotherapy plus CTLA-4 blockade in lung cancer. The protocol was immunoSEQ multiplex PCR, while the TCRdb copy is restricted to in-frame clones and leaves out a portion. This repertoire shows approximately 76,000 clones, roughly 79% found once; its top ten account for 3.5% to 4.5%. Sequences were derived from peripheral blood, sampled from a patient treated with radiotherapy plus ipilimumab. The receptor source for this set is a human donor with non-small cell lung cancer who had a partial response to radiotherapy plus ipilimumab. Some clones in this sample may be carry-over from other donors' samples. Each CDR3 is given with its conserved first and last residue. A D gene is named only where the DNA matches it firmly. Some rows have no size entry. The others give once, few or many, or a class for an expanded clone.

j_gene	v_gene	d_gene	abundance	CDR3aa	CDR3nt
TRBJ2-1	TRBV11-1	TRBD2	.	CASSPGGGVSYNEQFF	TGTGCCAGCTCCCCGGGGGGGGGAGTTTCCTACAATGAGCAGTTCTTC
TRBJ2-5	TRBV9	TRBD2	.	CASSALTSGETQYF	TGTGCCAGCAGCGCTCTGACTAGCGGAGAGACCCAGTACTTC
TRBJ2-5	TRBV25-1	TRBD1	.	CASSPPGQWETQYF	TGTGCCAGCAGTCCTCCGGGACAGTGGGAGACCCAGTACTTC
TRBJ1-2	TRBV9	.	.	CASSAPGTYYGYTF	TGTGCCAGCAGCGCACCCGGGACTTACTATGGCTACACCTTC
TRBJ2-1	TRBV14	.	.	CASSQVRHSEQFF	TGTGCCAGCAGCCAAGTGAGACATTCTGAGCAGTTCTTC
TRBJ2-1	TRBV9	.	.	CASSERRESEQFF	TGTGCCAGCAGCGAGCGGCGTGAGAGTGAGCAGTTCTTC
TRBJ1-6	TRBV5-5	TRBD1	few	CASSFNRGRDSPLHF	TGTGCCAGCAGCTTTAATAGGGGGCGGGATTCACCCCTCCACTTT
TRBJ2-1	TRBV7-2	.	.	CASSPRPGYLGEQFF	TGTGCCAGCAGCCCCCGGCCGGGGTATTTGGGTGAGCAGTTCTTC
TRBJ2-3	TRBV5-6	TRBD1	.	CASSLETGGTDTQYF	TGTGCCAGCAGCTTGGAAACAGGGGGCACAGATACGCAGTATTTT
TRBJ2-7	TRBV5-1	.	.	CASSSGISYEQYF	TGCGCCAGCAGCTCCGGGATCTCCTACGAGCAGTACTTC
TRBJ1-5	TRBV6-1	.	.	CASSEAGFSSSNQPQHF	TGTGCCAGCAGTGAGGCAGGGTTCTCTTCTAGCAATCAGCCCCAGCATTTT
TRBJ2-7	TRBV5-4	.	.	CASSFSSGTYEQYF	TGTGCCAGCAGCTTTAGTTCCGGGACCTACGAGCAGTACTTC
TRBJ2-4	TRBV6-1	.	.	CASSGGGTKNIQYF	TGTGCCAGCAGTGGTGGGGGGACCAAAAACATTCAGTACTTC
TRBJ1-4	TRBV7-9	.	few	CASSLTGFNEKLFF	TGTGCCAGCAGCCTGACAGGCTTTAATGAAAAACTGTTTTTT
TRBJ2-7	TRBV10-3	.	.	CAISEAGVAYEQYF	TGTGCCATCAGTGAGGCCGGGGTTGCCTACGAGCAGTACTTC
TRBJ2-7	TRBV2	.	.	CASRAQGSSYEQYF	TGTGCCAGCAGAGCACAGGGCAGCAGCTACGAGCAGTACTTC
TRBJ2-5	TRBV9	.	once	CASSEIQGPQETQYF	TGTGCCAGCTCTGAGATACAGGGACCCCAAGAGACCCAGTACTTC
TRBJ2-7	TRBV6-5	TRBD2	.	CASSYVGGRAGEQYF	TGTGCCAGCAGTTACGTGGGCGGGAGGGCGGGCGAGCAGTACTTC
TRBJ2-5	TRBV19	.	.	CASSIGRYYQETQYF	TGTGCCAGTAGTATAGGGCGGTACTACCAAGAGACCCAGTACTTC
TRBJ2-2	TRBV5-1	TRBD1	.	CASRGTVNTGELFF	TGCGCCAGCAGGGGGACAGTGAACACCGGGGAGCTGTTTTTT
TRBJ2-1	TRBV18	.	.	CASSPLPPNNEQFF	TGTGCCAGCTCACCACTACCACCTAACAATGAGCAGTTCTTC
TRBJ2-7	TRBV5-6	.	.	CASSLGRNPGQFYEQYF	TGTGCCAGCAGCTTGGGCCGGAACCCCGGACAGTTCTACGAGCAGTACTTC
TRBJ2-7	TRBV28	.	.	CASSPPGGGGRGEQYF	TGTGCCAGCAGTCCCCCCGGTGGGGGAGGCCGGGGCGAGCAGTACTTC
TRBJ1-2	TRBV6-5	TRBD1	.	CASSYSGQMVTGYTF	TGTGCCAGCAGTTACTCGGGACAGATGGTGACGGGCTACACCTTC
TRBJ2-5	TRBV6-5	TRBD1	once	CASSYQGQAHGTQYF	TGTGCCAGCAGTTACCAGGGACAGGCCCATGGGACCCAGTACTTC
TRBJ1-3	TRBV11-2	.	.	CASSSGISRNTIYF	TGTGCCAGCTCCTCCGGGATTTCCCGAAACACCATATATTTT
TRBJ1-6	TRBV6-5	TRBD1	.	CASSRQGGNSPLHF	TGTGCCAGCAGTCGGCAGGGGGGTAATTCACCCCTCCACTTT
TRBJ2-1	TRBV6-6	TRBD1	.	CASRDRASYNEQFF	TGTGCCAGCAGGGACAGGGCATCCTACAATGAGCAGTTCTTC
TRBJ2-5	TRBV19	TRBD2	.	CASSMRGGAETQYF	TGTGCCAGTAGTATGCGGGGGGGAGCAGAGACCCAGTACTTC
TRBJ2-5	TRBV7-2	.	once	CASSKVRQAHIQETQYF	TGTGCCAGCAGCAAAGTACGTCAAGCGCATATCCAAGAGACCCAGTACTTC
TRBJ2-7	TRBV5-1	TRBD1	.	CASSVGTGDSYEQYF	TGCGCCAGCAGCGTGGGGACAGGGGATTCCTACGAGCAGTACTTC
TRBJ2-7	TRBV5-1	TRBD1	.	CASSTGQGAPEQYF	TGCGCCAGCAGCACCGGACAGGGGGCGCCTGAGCAGTACTTC
TRBJ1-2	TRBV28	.	.	CASSLSQSGGYTF	TGTGCCAGCAGTTTATCCCAGTCGGGGGGCTACACCTTC
TRBJ1-1	TRBV13	.	few	CASLRRGSLGEAFF	TGTGCCAGCCTCCGGAGGGGATCTTTAGGTGAAGCTTTCTTT
TRBJ1-5	TRBV6-1	.	.	CASSELTSRNQPQHF	TGTGCCAGCAGTGAACTCACATCAAGAAATCAGCCCCAGCATTTT
TRBJ1-1	TRBV10-2	.	.	CASRRGAWDTEAFF	TGCGCCAGCAGGCGGGGCGCCTGGGACACTGAAGCTTTCTTT
TRBJ1-5	TRBV7-8	.	.	CASSLGGQRRAQPQHF	TGTGCCAGCAGCTTAGGAGGGCAGCGGAGGGCTCAGCCCCAGCATTTT
TRBJ2-5	TRBV29-1	TRBD2	.	CSVEVWEGETQYF	TGCAGCGTTGAAGTTTGGGAGGGGGAGACCCAGTACTTC
TRBJ2-3	TRBV7-9	.	.	CAGQGRVNTDTQYF	TGTGCCGGCCAGGGCCGGGTGAACACAGATACGCAGTATTTT
TRBJ1-1	TRBV5-1	.	once	CASSVAIQGADTEAFF	TGCGCCAGCAGCGTCGCCATCCAGGGCGCAGACACTGAAGCTTTCTTT
TRBJ2-5	TRBV6-5	.	.	CASRTEGTKTQYF	TGTGCCAGCCGTACTGAGGGAACAAAGACCCAGTACTTC
TRBJ2-1	TRBV6-1	TRBD2	.	CASLIAGGPYNEQFF	TGTGCCAGCCTCATAGCGGGTGGGCCCTACAATGAGCAGTTCTTC
TRBJ2-7	TRBV7-3	TRBD2	.	CASSLTPFGSGANILYEQYF	TGTGCCAGCAGCTTAACCCCCTTTGGTAGCGGGGCGAATATTCTCTACGAGCAGTACTTC
TRBJ2-5	TRBV21-1	.	.	CASSKGTSGEETQYF	TGTGCCAGCAGCAAAGGGACTAGCGGGGAAGAGACCCAGTACTTC
TRBJ2-5	TRBV29-1	.	.	CSVARQETQYF	TGCAGCGTTGCTCGGCAAGAGACCCAGTACTTC
TRBJ2-7	TRBV6-5	.	.	CASSRRGEQYF	TGTGCCAGCAGTAGGAGGGGCGAGCAGTACTTC
TRBJ2-5	TRBV9	TRBD2	.	CASSLSGGGHQETQYF	TGTGCCAGCAGCCTGAGCGGGGGGGGACACCAAGAGACCCAGTACTTC
TRBJ2-3	TRBV5-4	.	.	CASSRGLTATQYF	TGTGCCAGCAGCCGGGGACTGACCGCGACGCAGTATTTT
TRBJ2-5	TRBV19	.	.	CASSIGRGTGVLETQYF	TGTGCCAGTAGTATCGGGAGGGGTACAGGGGTCTTGGAGACCCAGTACTTC
TRBJ2-1	TRBV11-2	.	.	CASSLGLNNEQFF	TGTGCCAGCAGCTTAGGGCTCAACAATGAGCAGTTCTTC
TRBJ2-5	TRBV4-2	TRBD1	once	CASSQGTGGLGEQYF	TGTGCCAGCAGCCAAGGGACAGGGGGCCTGGGGGAGCAGTACTTC
TRBJ2-3	TRBV11-2	.	.	CASSSLFGGRNTQYF	TGTGCCAGCAGCTCGCTGTTTGGAGGAAGGAATACGCAGTATTTT
TRBJ1-2	TRBV6-5	TRBD1	.	CASLSRGRQGYTF	TGTGCCAGCCTAAGTAGGGGGCGTCAAGGCTACACCTTC
TRBJ2-2	TRBV2	.	.	CASSLRYTGELFF	TGTGCCAGCAGTCTGCGGTACACCGGGGAGCTGTTTTTT
TRBJ1-2	TRBV11-3	TRBD1	.	CASSLEGGAYYGYTF	TGTGCCAGCAGCTTAGAAGGGGGCGCGTACTATGGCTACACCTTC
TRBJ2-3	TRBV9	TRBD2	.	CASSVRRTSGGTDTQYF	TGTGCCAGCAGCGTAAGGCGGACTAGCGGGGGCACAGATACGCAGTATTTT
TRBJ2-2	TRBV7-9	.	.	CASSYFRDMNTGELFF	TGTGCCAGCAGCTATTTCCGAGACATGAACACCGGGGAGCTGTTTTTT
TRBJ2-5	TRBV7-6	TRBD2	.	CASSLTSGGGETQYF	TGTGCCAGCAGTTTGACTAGCGGGGGAGGAGAGACCCAGTACTTC
TRBJ2-1	TRBV2	.	.	CASMPGLDYNEQFF	TGTGCCAGCATGCCGGGACTGGACTACAATGAGCAGTTCTTC